This T cell receptor (beta chain) was retrieved from a study of neurological immune-mediated disorders. The study, taken as a whole, reports: Expanded clones shared no identical CDR3 amino acid sequences across subjects, which suggested private TCR-beta repertoires in all groups.

5'RACE employing 10-nucleotide random UMIs yielded the cDNA. TCRdb ran MiXCR on the 5' RACE reads and lists one entry per CDR3 protein. The sample shows roughly 60,000 distinct CDR3 sequences, 11% of them seen only once. 2 million unsorted PBMCs were stored in RNAlater at -80 °C before RNA extraction. Trimming stripped 7 bases from V and 4 bases from J, with 11 bases between. Germline lookup yields CDR1 DFQATT and CDR2 SNEGSKA (reference sequence). This CDR3 has 12 amino acids. In its sample, this clonotype was seen many times. What it recognizes is unknown. This rearrangement joins TRBV20-1 to TRBJ2-1, with D tentatively TRBD1 (6 bases). The receptor comes from a man aged 55 to 69 in good health. Sequences were obtained from PBMCs. As DNA, the CDR3 is TGCAGTGGGCAGGGGACGTACAATGAGCAGTTCTTC. Its translation: CSGQGTYNEQFF.